This T cell receptor beta chain comes out of a study of cytomegalovirus exposure and HLA in healthy donors. Overall study findings and caveats: Analysis was performed later, and it showed HLA-associated TCR beta chains to be more clonally expanded than equally common others.

Comments on this clone: Its antigen is as yet unknown.

This CDR3 has 17 amino acids. Per the germline V gene, CDR1 is LGHNT and CDR2 is FRNRAP. The junction had 8 bases not matched to a gene; V was cut back by 0 bases and J by 2 bases. A multiplex PCR was run with 60 Vbeta primers and 13 Jbeta primers. Repertoires were generated with immunoSEQ multiplex PCR, while TCRdb's copy carries only in-frame clones and drops some. The sample has 150,000 to 200,000 clones, roughly 78% seen once. The sequence was obtained from a boy between 10 and 17 years old in good health and CMV-seronegative. The chain carries TRBV12-5 and TRBJ2-3; 7 nucleotides align to TRBD1. Sample: PBMCs. CDR3 amino acids: CASGLVPKGQITDTQYF. The CDR3 nucleotides are TGTGCTAGTGGTTTGGTCCCGAAGGGACAGATCACAGATACGCAGTATTTT.